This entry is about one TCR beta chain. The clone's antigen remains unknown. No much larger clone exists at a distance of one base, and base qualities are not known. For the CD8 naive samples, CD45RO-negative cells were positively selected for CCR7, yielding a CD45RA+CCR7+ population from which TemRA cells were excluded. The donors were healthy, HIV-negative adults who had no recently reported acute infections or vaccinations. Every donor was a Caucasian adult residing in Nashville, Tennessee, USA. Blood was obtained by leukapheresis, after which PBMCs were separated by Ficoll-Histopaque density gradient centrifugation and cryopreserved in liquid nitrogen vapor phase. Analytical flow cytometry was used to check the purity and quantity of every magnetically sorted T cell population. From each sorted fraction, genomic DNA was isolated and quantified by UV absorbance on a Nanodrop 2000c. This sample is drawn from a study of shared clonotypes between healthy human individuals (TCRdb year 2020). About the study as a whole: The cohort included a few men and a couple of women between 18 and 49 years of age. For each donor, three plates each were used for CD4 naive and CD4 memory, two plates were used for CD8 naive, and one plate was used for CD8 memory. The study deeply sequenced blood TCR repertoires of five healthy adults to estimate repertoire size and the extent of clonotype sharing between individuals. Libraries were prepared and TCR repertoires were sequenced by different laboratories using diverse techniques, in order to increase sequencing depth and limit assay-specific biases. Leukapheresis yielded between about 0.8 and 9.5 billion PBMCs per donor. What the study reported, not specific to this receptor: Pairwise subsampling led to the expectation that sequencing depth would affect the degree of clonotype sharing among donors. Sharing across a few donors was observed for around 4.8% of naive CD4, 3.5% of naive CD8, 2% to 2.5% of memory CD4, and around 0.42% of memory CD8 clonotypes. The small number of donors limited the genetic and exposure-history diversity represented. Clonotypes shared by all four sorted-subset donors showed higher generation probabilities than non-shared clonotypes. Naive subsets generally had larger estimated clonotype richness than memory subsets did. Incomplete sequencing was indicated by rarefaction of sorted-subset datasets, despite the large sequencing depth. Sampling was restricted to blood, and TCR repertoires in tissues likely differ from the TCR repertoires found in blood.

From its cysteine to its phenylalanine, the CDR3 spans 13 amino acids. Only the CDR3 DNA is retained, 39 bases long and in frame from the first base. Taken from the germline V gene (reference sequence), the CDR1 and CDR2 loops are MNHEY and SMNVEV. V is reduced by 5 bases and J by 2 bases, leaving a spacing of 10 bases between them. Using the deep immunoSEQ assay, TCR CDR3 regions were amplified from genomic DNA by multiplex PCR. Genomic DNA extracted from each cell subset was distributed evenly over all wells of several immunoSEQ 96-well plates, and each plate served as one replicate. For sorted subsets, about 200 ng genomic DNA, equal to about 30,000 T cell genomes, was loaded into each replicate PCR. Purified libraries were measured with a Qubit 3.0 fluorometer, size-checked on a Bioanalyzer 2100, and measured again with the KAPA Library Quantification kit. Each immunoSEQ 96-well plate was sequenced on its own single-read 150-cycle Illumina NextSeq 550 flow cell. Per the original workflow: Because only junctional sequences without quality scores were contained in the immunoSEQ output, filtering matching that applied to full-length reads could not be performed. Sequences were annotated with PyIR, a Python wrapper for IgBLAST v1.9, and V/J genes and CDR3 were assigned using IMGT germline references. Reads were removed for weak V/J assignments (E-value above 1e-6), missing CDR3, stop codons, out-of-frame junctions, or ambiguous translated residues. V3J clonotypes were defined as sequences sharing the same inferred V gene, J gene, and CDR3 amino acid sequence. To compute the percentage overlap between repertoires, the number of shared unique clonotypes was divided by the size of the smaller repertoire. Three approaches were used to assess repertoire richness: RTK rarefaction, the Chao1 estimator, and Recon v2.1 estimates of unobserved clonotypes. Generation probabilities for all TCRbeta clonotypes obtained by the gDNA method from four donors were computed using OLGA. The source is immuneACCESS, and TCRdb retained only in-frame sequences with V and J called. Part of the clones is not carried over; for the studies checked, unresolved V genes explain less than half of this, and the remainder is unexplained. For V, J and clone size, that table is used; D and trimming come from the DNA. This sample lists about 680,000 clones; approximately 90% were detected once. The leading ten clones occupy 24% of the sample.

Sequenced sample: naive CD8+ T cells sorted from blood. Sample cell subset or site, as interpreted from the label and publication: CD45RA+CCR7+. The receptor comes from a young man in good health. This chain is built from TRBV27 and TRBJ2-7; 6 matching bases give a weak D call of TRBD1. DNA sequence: TGTGCCAGCAGTCGGACAGCTACCTACGAGCAGTACTTC. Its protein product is CASSRTATYEQYF.